This T cell receptor beta chain was recorded in a study of spatial heterogeneity in lung cancer. Looking at the study overall: Averaged across combinations, each unique TCR and UMI pairing appeared more than ten times in raw reads, which were uncorrected.

This clonotype was recorded at least ten times. The target antigen is unknown. Each molecule of TCR cDNA was tagged with one unique molecular identifier. TCRdb used MiXCR to reprocess the 5' RACE reads, holding one entry per CDR3 protein. This sample yields about 39,000 distinct CDR3 sequences, of which 5.8% are seen a single time; roughly 12% belongs to the top ten. Findings and limits, study-wide: Compared with follow-up, resection was when ubiquitous expanded tumor TCRs appeared in blood more.

Stated time point: sample taken at primary tumor resection. Tumor, nontumor lung or frozen PBMC supplied whole RNA, sequenced without sorting. The germline gives CDR1 SGHRS, CDR2 YFSETQ. The CDR3 spans 15 residues. Germline trimming cut 3 bases from V and 9 bases from J; bases unmatched to any gene: 11. The chain couples TRBV5-1 to TRBJ2-1; 8 bases map to TRBD1. The sample consisted of PBMCs, taken at surgery. This clonotype was obtained from a male donor with early-stage non-small cell lung cancer. DNA of the CDR3: TGCGCCAGCAGCTCCTCAGGGGGCCTGCATATTGAGCAGTTCTTC. Amino acid sequence: CASSSSGGLHIEQFF.